This is a list of T cell receptor beta chains from one sample in a study of Ad26.COV2.S vaccination and SARS-CoV-2 variants. Data came from immunoSEQ multiplex PCR; TCRdb stores just in-frame clones and leaves some out. Of hundreds of thousands of clones in the sample, 80% to 90% are singletons; the top ten hold about 2.5%. The starting material was peripheral blood, obtained in a trial of Ad26.COV2.S vaccine versus placebo. Receptor source: a person between 18 and 59 years old who received the Ad26.COV2.S COVID-19 vaccine or a placebo. The CDR3 runs from the conserved cysteine through the conserved F or W. Each record gives: V gene, D gene, J gene, clone size, CDR3 DNA, CDR3 protein. D genes are given only for firm matches. A row's size may be missing; if present it is once, few, many or a size class.

TRBV13	NA	TRBJ2-1	NA	TGTGCCAGCAGCCCGGACAGTATCAATGAGCAGTTCTTC	CASSPDSINEQFF
TRBV6-4	NA	TRBJ2-3	once	TGTGCCAGCAGTCGGGTAGCTGGGCCAGATACGCAGTATTTT	CASSRVAGPDTQYF
TRBV18	TRBD1	TRBJ2-7	NA	TGTGCCAGCTCACCGGGAGTGACAGGGAACGAGCAGTACTTC	CASSPGVTGNEQYF
TRBV10-3	TRBD1	TRBJ2-5	NA	TGTGCCATCAGGAACGACAGGGGCACCGAGACCCAGTACTTC	CAIRNDRGTETQYF
TRBV5-5	NA	TRBJ1-6	once	TGTGCCAGCAGCTTGGCCCTCGCGGTGGGAGGGGGAAATTCACCCCTCCACTTT	CASSLALAVGGGNSPLHF
TRBV7-9	NA	TRBJ1-2	NA	TGTGCCAGCAGCTTAGGACTGGGGAACTATGGCTACACCTTC	CASSLGLGNYGYTF
TRBV15	NA	TRBJ1-3	NA	TGTGCCACAATGCCCGGGGTCTCTGGAAACACCATATATTTT	CATMPGVSGNTIYF
TRBV29-1	NA	TRBJ1-2	NA	TGCAGCGTTGAATCTAGCGGCCTCTACTACACCTTC	CSVESSGLYYTF
TRBV28	NA	TRBJ1-4	NA	TGTGCCAGCAGTACAGGGAGAACTAATGAAAAACTGTTTTTT	CASSTGRTNEKLFF
TRBV7-9	TRBD2	TRBJ2-3	few	TGTGCCAGCAGCTTCCCAGCGGGAGGGCTGGATACGCAGTATTTT	CASSFPAGGLDTQYF
TRBV5-1	TRBD2	TRBJ2-5	NA	TGCGCCAGCAGCTTGGAGGGAGCGGGGGAGACCCAGTACTTC	CASSLEGAGETQYF